The 22 T cell receptor beta chains below all came from one sample that was sequenced in a study of breast tumors, draining lymph nodes, adjacent tissues (dated by TCRdb to about 2016). Receptor libraries were prepared by multiplex PCR. Instrument used: Illumina HiSeq 2000. TCRdb reworked the public reads: Q25 trimming with fastp, MiXCR clone assembly, productive beta chains retained. Each entry is one CDR3 protein sequence, shown with its most common DNA and genes. The sample table records tens of thousands of distinct CDR3 sequences; under 25% of these occur just once. The top ten clones comprise approximately 8.2% of the sample. Source material: breast tumor tissue. The receptors were sampled from a female donor with breast cancer. Some clones in this sample may be carry-over from other donors' samples.

For this clonotype: Just one base apart from a much larger clone, this may be a read error. V gene TRBV18 combines with J gene TRBJ1-4; D gene uncertain. From germline, CDR1 is KGHSH and CDR2 LQKENI. The germline V and J ends were trimmed by 3 bases and 5 bases, with 10 bases remaining between them. The CDR3 contains 14 residues. For the CDR3, the DNA is TGTGCCAGCTCACCGGGCAGACCCAATGAAAAACTGTTTTTT. This encodes CASSPGRPNEKLFF.

This clonotype was found many times. V is TRBV30 and J is TRBJ2-3, with D hard to call. This CDR3 has 11 amino acids. Trimming shortened V by 8 bases and J by 6 bases, and 12 bases separated the two germline ends. CDR1 is GTSNPN and CDR2 is SVGIG in the germline V gene (reference sequence). CDR3 DNA sequence: TGTGCCAGTGGGGTCGGGGATACGCAGTATTTT. This translates into CASGVGDTQYF.

This clonotype was counted at least ten times. This chain joins TRBV3-1 and TRBJ2-5; 10 positions match TRBD2. After removal of 1 base from V and 5 bases from J, the junction contained 4 bases not matched to a gene. Germline CDR1 is LGHDT and CDR2 is YNNKEL (reference sequence). CDR3 size: 15 residues. The CDR3 region has the DNA TGTGCCAGCAGCCAAGCCAGCGGGGGGGCGGAGACCCAGTACTTC. Translation: CASSQASGGAETQYF.

On this clonotype itself: It is likely a read error, because the conserved phenylalanine at the end of the CDR3 is missing. J is TRBJ1-1 and V is TRBV12-3 or TRBV12-4; no firm D call. V was trimmed by 8 bases and J by 4 bases, leaving 11 bases between them. The CDR3 totals 12 residues. CDR3: CASFFSGTEAFL. Here the CDR3 DNA reads TGTGCCAGCTTCTTCTCAGGCACTGAAGCTTTCCTT.

This clonotype was counted a few times. The CDR3 bases are TGCGCCAGCAGCCTGGACAGGGGGCGCAGGGATGAAAAACTGTTTTTT. As protein: CASSLDRGRRDEKLFF. The V call is TRBV4-1, the J call TRBJ1-4; 11 nucleotides agree with TRBD1. The J segment lost 6 bases and the V segment lost 4 bases, leaving 7 bases of the junction unmatched. Germline assignment: CDR1 MGHRA and CDR2 YSYEKL. The CDR3 loop spans 16 amino acids.

This clonotype occurred many times. The rearrangement joins TRBV7-3 to TRBJ2-5, with D possibly being TRBD1 (6 bases). This CDR3 region has 13 residues. V dropped 3 bases and J dropped 4 bases, with 9 bases sitting between them. Germline lookup yields CDR1 SGHTA and CDR2 FQGTGA. The CDR3 DNA follows: TGTGCCAGCAGCTTGGCCAGGGGAGAGACCCAGTACTTC. It codes for CASSLARGETQYF.

This clonotype was counted between two and nine times. The V call is TRBV6-6, the J call TRBJ2-1, with 12 nucleotides matching TRBD2. Germline trimming cut 0 bases from V and 9 bases from J; bases unmatched to any gene: 12. This CDR3 contains 18 residues. Germline CDR1 MNHNY, CDR2 SVGAGI (reference sequence). CDR3 bases: TGTGCCAGCAGTTACTCGAGGAAGACTAGCGGGGGTTTGGTTGAGCAGTTCTTC. Its protein is CASSYSRKTSGGLVEQFF.

This clonotype was seen many times. The V call is TRBV7-8, the J call TRBJ1-5, with TRBD1 matching over 8 bases. Germline-derived CDR1 and CDR2 are SGHVS and FQNEAQ. This CDR3 contains 17 residues. Unmatched junction bases numbered 13, after V lost 6 bases and J lost 3 bases. The CDR3 loop is CASSRTPGQDINQPQHF. CDR3 DNA sequence: TGTGCCAGCAGTCGTACACCGGGACAGGATATCAATCAGCCCCAGCATTTT.

This clonotype was recorded at least ten times. The rearrangement links TRBV15 to TRBJ1-4; TRBD1 matches 9 bases. The CDR3 spans 17 residues. With V trimmed by 6 bases and J by 3 bases, 11 bases remained unmatched. Germline V gene data show CDR1 as LNHNV and CDR2 as YYDKDF (reference sequence). CDR3 DNA sequence: TGTGCCACCAGGTCGTGTCGGGACAGGGTACCTAATGAAAAACTGTTTTTT. Amino acid sequence: CATRSCRDRVPNEKLFF.

This clonotype is categorized as medium-sized. The genes are TRBV5-5 and TRBJ2-7; D tentatively fits TRBD1 or TRBD2 (5 bases each). V was pared by 4 bases and J by 2 bases, with 13 bases between. The CDR3 consists of 14 residues. Germline V gene lookup returns CDR1 SGHKS and CDR2 YYEKEE (reference sequence). As DNA, the CDR3 is TGTGCCAGCAGCCTCTGGGACGTCACCTACGAGCAGTACTTC. Residues: CASSLWDVTYEQYF.

This clonotype was seen ten or more times. This chain links TRBV6-4 with TRBJ2-2; maybe TRBD1 (6 bases). The CDR3 totals 14 residues. Germline CDR1 and CDR2: MRHNA and SNTAGT. V lost 6 bases and J lost 3, with 11 bases in between. The CDR3 coding sequence is TGTGCCAGCAGCGTTGGACAGCACACCGGGGAGCTGTTTTTT. As protein: CASSVGQHTGELFF.

As concerns this clonotype: The CDR3 ends on some other residue instead of the conserved phenylalanine or tryptophan, so this is likely a read error. The genes are TRBV29-1 and TRBJ2-6; D is possibly TRBD1 (6 bases). This CDR3 has 18 residues. Germline V gene sequence: CDR1 SQVTM, CDR2 ANQGSEA. Trimming removed 1 base at V and 4 bases at J, with 20 bases between. The CDR3 sequence is CSVEAIPNRAQGANVLTL. In nucleotides, the CDR3 is TGCAGCGTTGAAGCAATACCTAACAGGGCGCAAGGGGCCAACGTCCTGACTCTC.

V usage is TRBV24-1 and J usage is TRBJ2-3; D remains unclear. V lost 3 bases, J lost 0 bases, and 9 bases lay in between. CDR1 KGHDR and CDR2 SFDVKD come from the germline V gene. The CDR3 is 15 amino acids. The CDR3 DNA reads TGTGCCACCAGTGATCCCGGGCTAAGCACAGATACGCAGTATTTT. As protein: CATSDPGLSTDTQYF.

This clonotype was seen repeatedly, ten times or more. The chain links TRBV5-4 to TRBJ2-1, with 7 bases lining up with TRBD1. Germline V gene data show CDR1 as SGHNT and CDR2 as YYREEE (reference sequence). The CDR3 has 15 residues. Unmatched junction bases numbered 1, after V lost 0 bases and J lost 1 base. The chain's CDR3 is CASSLEGQSYNEQFF. CDR3 bases: TGTGCCAGCAGCTTGGAGGGACAGTCCTACAATGAGCAGTTCTTC.

A few counts support this clonotype. The V call is TRBV24-1, the J call TRBJ1-1; TRBD1 agrees at 7 bases. The CDR3 spans 16 residues. V gave up 4 bases and J gave up 3 bases; unmatched junction bases: 10. Germline-derived CDR1 and CDR2 are KGHDR and SFDVKD. The CDR3 nucleotides are TGTGCCACCAGTGACCATCGACAGGGTACCGACACTGAAGCTTTCTTT. Amino acids: CATSDHRQGTDTEAFF.

Comment on this clonotype: A much larger clone lies one base from this, so it may be a read error. This chain joins TRBV6-5 and TRBJ2-1, with a weak D call TRBD1 (6 bases). Between the trimmed V and J ends, which lost 10 bases and 8 bases, there was a span of 21 bases. Germline-derived CDR1 and CDR2 are MNHEY and SVGAGI. CDR3 size: 14 residues. The CDR3 here is CATRGEGPTDEQFF. For the CDR3, the DNA is TGTGCCACCAGGGGCGAGGGGCCGACGGATGAGCAGTTCTTC.

The chain recombines TRBV3-1 with TRBJ1-1; D is undetermined. There are 13 residues in the CDR3. Germline CDR1 is LGHDT and CDR2 is YNNKEL (reference sequence). V shed 1 base and J shed 5 bases, with 8 bases lying between them. CDR3 loop: CASSQGWGTEAFF. CDR3 coding DNA: TGTGCCAGCAGCCAAGGCTGGGGAACTGAAGCTTTCTTT.

This sequence joins TRBV12-3 or TRBV12-4 and TRBJ2-1; D gene uncertain. The CDR3 sequence is 11 residues long. V was trimmed by 7 bases and J by 4 bases, leaving 5 bases between them. CDR3 region: CASMWYNEQFF. DNA for the CDR3: TGTGCCAGCATGTGGTACAATGAGCAGTTCTTC.

As concerns this clonotype: Since a much larger clone is just one base distant, this may be a read error. The chain recombines TRBV30 with TRBJ2-3, with D possibly being TRBD1 or TRBD2 (5 bases each). The CDR3 contains 13 residues. Germline V gene lookup returns CDR1 GTSNPN and CDR2 SVGIG (reference sequence). The CDR3 sequence is CARSVGTTDTQYF. In DNA, the CDR3 is TGTGCCCGGAGTGTAGGGACCACAGATACGCAGTATTTT.

This clonotype was counted many times. The chain couples TRBV7-2 to TRBJ2-7, with D tentatively TRBD1 (5 bases). CDR1 and CDR2 (germline): SGHTA, FQGNSA. Trimming removed 5 bases at V and 4 bases at J, with 21 bases between. CDR3 length: 16 residues. CDR3 loop: CASSPMGVQGGYEQYF. The CDR3 DNA reads TGTGCCAGCAGCCCAATGGGCGTTCAGGGTGGATACGAGCAGTACTTC.

This clonotype occurred many times. This rearrangement joins TRBV5-6 to TRBJ2-7; tentatively, D is TRBD1 (6 bases). V lost 3 bases to trimming and J lost 2 bases, with 15 bases between them. This CDR3 spans 15 amino acids. Germline V gives CDR1 SGHDT, CDR2 YYEEEE. DNA of the CDR3: TGTGCCAGCAGCTCATATTTGACAGGAACCTACGAGCAGTACTTC. Amino acid sequence: CASSSYLTGTYEQYF.

This clonotype was seen ten or more times. The genes are TRBV7-2 and TRBJ2-7; 7 positions agree with TRBD1. Germline CDR1 reads SGHTA; CDR2 reads FQGNSA. The CDR3 is made up of 15 amino acids. The ends lost 1 base at V and 4 bases at J; junction bases unmatched: 7. CDR3 sequence: CASSLGVQGRYEQYF. In DNA form, the CDR3 reads TGTGCCAGCAGCTTAGGTGTACAGGGGCGGTACGAGCAGTACTTC.